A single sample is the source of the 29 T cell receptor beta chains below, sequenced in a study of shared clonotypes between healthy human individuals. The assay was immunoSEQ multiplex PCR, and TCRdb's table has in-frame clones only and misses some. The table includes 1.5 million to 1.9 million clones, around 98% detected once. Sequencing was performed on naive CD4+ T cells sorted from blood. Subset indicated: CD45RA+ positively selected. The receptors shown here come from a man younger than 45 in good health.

As DNA, the CDR3 is TGTGCCAACCCCATTTACGGGGAGCTGTTTTTT. Amino acid sequence: CANPIYGELFF. The rearrangement links TRBV7-9 to TRBJ2-2; D gene ambiguous. Per germline, CDR1 SEHNR and CDR2 FQNEAQ (reference sequence). Trimming cost V 10 bases and J 7 bases, with 10 bases left between them. The CDR3 covers 11 residues.

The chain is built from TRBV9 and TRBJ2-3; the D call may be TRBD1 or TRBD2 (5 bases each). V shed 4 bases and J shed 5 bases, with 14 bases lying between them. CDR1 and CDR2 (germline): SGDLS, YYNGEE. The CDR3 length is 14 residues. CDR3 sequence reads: CASSPRGWGDTQYF. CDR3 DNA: TGTGCCAGCAGCCCGAGGGGATGGGGAGATACGCAGTATTTT.

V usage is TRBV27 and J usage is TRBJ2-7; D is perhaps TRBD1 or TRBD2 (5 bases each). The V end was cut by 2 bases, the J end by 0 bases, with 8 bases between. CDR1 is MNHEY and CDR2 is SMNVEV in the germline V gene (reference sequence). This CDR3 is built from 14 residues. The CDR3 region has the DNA TGTGCCAGCAGTTTACAGGGAGACTCCTACGAGCAGTACTTC. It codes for CASSLQGDSYEQYF.

CDR3 sequence (DNA): TGCGCCAGCAGCTTGAAAGGGACAGGGAGAGAGACCCAGTACTTC. It codes for CASSLKGTGRETQYF. The chain employs TRBV5-1 and TRBJ2-5; 9 bases match TRBD1. CDR3 length equals 15 residues. The germline CDR1 and CDR2 sequences are SGHRS and YFSETQ. Unmatched junction bases numbered 5, after V lost 1 base and J lost 4 bases.

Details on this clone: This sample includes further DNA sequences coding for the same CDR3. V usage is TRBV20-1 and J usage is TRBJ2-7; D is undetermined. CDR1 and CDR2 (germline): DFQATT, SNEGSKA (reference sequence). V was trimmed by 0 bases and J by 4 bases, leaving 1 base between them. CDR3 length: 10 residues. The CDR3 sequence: CSARDYEQYF. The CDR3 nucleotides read TGCAGTGCTAGAGATTACGAGCAGTACTTC.

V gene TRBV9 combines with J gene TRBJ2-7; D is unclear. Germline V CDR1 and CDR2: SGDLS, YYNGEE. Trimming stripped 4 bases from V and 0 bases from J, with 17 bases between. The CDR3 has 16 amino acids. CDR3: CASSLHDRPSSYEQYF. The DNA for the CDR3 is TGTGCCAGCAGCCTACACGATCGGCCGAGCTCCTACGAGCAGTACTTC.

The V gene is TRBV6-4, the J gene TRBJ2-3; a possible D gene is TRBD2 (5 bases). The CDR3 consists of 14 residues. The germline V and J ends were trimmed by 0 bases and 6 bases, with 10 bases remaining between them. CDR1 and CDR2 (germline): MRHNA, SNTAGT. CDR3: CASSDSRETDTQYF. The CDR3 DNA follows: TGTGCCAGCAGTGACTCGAGGGAGACGGATACGCAGTATTTT.

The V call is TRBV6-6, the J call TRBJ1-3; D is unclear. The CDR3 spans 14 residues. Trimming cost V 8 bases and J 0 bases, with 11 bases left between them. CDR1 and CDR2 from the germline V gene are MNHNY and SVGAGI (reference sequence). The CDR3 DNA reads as TGTGCCAGCCGTCTAATGAGCTCTGGAAACACCATATATTTT. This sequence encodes CASRLMSSGNTIYF.

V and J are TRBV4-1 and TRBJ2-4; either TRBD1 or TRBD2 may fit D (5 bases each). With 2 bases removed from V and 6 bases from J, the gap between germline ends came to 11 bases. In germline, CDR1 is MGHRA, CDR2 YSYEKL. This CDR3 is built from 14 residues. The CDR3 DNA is TGCGCCAGCAGCCAACGAGGGGTAGGAAACATTCAGTACTTC. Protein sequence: CASSQRGVGNIQYF.

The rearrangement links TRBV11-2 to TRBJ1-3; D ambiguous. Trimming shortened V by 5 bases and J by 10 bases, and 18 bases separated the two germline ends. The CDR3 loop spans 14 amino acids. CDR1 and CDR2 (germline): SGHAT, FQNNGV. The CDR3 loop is CASSPRVLTLTIYF. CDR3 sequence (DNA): TGTGCCAGCAGCCCCCGAGTCTTAACTCTTACCATATATTTT.

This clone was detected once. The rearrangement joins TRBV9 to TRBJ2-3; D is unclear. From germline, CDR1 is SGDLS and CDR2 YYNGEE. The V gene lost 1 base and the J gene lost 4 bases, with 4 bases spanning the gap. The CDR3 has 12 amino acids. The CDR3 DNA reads TGTGCCAGCAGCGTAAGTGCAGATACGCAGTATTTT. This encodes CASSVSADTQYF.

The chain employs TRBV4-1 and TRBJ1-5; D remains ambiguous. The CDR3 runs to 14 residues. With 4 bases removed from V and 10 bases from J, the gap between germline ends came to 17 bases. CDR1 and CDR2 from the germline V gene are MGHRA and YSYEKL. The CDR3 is CASSLTLQPGPQHF. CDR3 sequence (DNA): TGCGCCAGCAGCCTCACCTTACAGCCTGGACCCCAGCATTTT.

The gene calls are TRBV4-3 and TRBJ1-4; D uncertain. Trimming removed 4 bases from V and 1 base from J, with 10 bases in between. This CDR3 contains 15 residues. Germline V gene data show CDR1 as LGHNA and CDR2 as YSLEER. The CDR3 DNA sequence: TGCGCCAGCAGCCGGGTCTCGGGAACTAATGAAAAACTGTTTTTT. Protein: CASSRVSGTNEKLFF.

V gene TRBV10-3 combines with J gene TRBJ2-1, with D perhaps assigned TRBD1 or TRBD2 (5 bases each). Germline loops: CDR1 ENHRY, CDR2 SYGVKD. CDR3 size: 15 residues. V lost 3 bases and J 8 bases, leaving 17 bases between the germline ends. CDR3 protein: CAISDGALLRDEQFF. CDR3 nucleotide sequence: TGTGCCATCAGTGACGGGGCACTCCTTAGGGATGAGCAGTTCTTC.

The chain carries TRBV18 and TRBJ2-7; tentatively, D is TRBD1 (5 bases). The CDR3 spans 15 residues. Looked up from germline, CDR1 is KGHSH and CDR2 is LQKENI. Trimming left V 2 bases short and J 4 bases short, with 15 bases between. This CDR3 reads CASSPGATHRYEQYF. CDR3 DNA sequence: TGTGCCAGCTCACCAGGGGCAACTCACAGGTACGAGCAGTACTTC. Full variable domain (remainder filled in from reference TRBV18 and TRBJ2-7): NAGVMQNPRHLVRRRGQEARLRCSPMKGHSHVYWYRQLPEEGLKFMVYLQKENIIDESGMPKERFSAEFPKEGPSILRIQQVVRGDSAAYFCASSPGATHRYEQYFGPGTRLTVT.

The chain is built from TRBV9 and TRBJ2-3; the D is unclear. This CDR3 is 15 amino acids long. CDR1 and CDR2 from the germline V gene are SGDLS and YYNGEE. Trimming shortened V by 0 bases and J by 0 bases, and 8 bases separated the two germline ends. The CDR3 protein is CASSVVGHSTDTQYF. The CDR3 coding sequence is TGTGCCAGCAGCGTAGTTGGCCATAGCACAGATACGCAGTATTTT.

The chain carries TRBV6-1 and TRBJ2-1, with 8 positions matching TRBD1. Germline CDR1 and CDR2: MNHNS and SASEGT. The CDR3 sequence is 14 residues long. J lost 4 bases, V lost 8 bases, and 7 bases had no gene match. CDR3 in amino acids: CASGTGGNYNEQFF. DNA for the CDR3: TGTGCCAGCGGTACAGGGGGAAATTACAATGAGCAGTTCTTC.

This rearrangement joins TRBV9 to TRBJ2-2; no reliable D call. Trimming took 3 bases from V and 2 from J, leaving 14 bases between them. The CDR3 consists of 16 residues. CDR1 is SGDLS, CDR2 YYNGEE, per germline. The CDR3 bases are TGTGCCAGCAGCGCCTTACGGATTCCTAACACCGGGGAGCTGTTTTTT. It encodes CASSALRIPNTGELFF.

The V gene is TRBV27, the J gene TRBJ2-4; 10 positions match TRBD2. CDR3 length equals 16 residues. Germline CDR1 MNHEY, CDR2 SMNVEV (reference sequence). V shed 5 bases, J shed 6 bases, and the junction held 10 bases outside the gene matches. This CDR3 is CASSTEREGRRNIQYF. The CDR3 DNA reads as TGTGCCAGCAGTACCGAGCGGGAGGGCCGTCGAAACATTCAGTACTTC.

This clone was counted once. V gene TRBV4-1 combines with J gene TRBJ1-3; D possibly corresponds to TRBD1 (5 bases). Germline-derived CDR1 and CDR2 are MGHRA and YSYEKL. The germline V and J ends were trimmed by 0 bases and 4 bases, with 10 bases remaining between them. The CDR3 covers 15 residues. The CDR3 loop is CASSQEEGRGNTIYF. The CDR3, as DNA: TGCGCCAGCAGCCAAGAAGAGGGGAGAGGAAACACCATATATTTT.

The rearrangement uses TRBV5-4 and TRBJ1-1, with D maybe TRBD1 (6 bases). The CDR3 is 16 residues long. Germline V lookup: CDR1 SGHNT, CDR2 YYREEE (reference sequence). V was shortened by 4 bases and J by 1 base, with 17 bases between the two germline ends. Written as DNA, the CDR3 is TGTGCCAGCAGCCCCGGACAGCGTCGATCGAACACTGAAGCTTTCTTT. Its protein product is CASSPGQRRSNTEAFF.

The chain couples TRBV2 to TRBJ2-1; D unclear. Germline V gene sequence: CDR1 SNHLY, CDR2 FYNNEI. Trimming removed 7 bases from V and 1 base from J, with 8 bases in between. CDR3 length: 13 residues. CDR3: CASNWESYNEQFF. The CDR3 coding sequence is TGTGCCAGCAACTGGGAATCCTACAATGAGCAGTTCTTC.

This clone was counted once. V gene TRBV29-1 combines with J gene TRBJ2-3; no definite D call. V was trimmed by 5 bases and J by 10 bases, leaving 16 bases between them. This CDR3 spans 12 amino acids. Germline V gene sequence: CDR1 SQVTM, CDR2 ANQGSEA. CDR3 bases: TGCAGCGTTTTGTGGTCGGCTAGTTCGCAGTATTTT. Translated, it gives CSVLWSASSQYF.

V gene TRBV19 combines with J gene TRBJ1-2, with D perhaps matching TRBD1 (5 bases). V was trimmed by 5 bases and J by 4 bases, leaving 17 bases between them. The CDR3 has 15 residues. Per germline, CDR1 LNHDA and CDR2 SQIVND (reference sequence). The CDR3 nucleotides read TGTGCCAGTAGTCTCCCTGGGGGAGGACTCTATGGCTACACCTTC. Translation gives CASSLPGGGLYGYTF.

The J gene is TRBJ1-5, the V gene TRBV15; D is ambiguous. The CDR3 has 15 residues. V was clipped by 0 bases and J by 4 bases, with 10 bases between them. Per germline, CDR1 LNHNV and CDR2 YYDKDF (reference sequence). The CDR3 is CATSRDPEDNQPQHF. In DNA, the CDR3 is TGTGCCACCAGCAGAGACCCAGAAGATAATCAGCCCCAGCATTTT. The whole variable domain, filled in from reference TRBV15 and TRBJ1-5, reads DAMVIQNPRYQVTQFGKPVTLSCSQTLNHNVMYWYQQKSSQAPKLLFHYYDKDFNNEADTPDNFQSRRPNTSFCFLDIRSPGLGDTAMYLCATSRDPEDNQPQHFGDGTRLSIL.

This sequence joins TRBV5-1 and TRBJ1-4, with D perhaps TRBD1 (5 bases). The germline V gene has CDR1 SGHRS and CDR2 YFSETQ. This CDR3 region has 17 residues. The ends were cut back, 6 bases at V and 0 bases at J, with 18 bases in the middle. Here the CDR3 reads CASTGGALRATNEKLFF. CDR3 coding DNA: TGCGCCAGCACTGGGGGAGCCTTGAGAGCAACTAATGAAAAACTGTTTTTT.

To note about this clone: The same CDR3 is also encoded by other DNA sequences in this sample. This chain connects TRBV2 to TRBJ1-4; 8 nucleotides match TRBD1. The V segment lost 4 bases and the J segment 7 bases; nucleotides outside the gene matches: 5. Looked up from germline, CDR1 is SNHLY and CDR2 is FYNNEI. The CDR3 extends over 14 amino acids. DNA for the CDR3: TGTGCCAGCAGTGTTGACAGGGGACGTGAAAAACTGTTTTTT. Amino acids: CASSVDRGREKLFF.

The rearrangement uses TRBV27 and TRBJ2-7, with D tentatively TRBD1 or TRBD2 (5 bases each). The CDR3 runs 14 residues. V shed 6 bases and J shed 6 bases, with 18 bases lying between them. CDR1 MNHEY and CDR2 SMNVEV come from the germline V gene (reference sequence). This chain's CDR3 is CASRFRSGTAEQYF. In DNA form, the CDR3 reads TGTGCCAGCAGATTTCGGTCCGGGACGGCCGAGCAGTACTTC.

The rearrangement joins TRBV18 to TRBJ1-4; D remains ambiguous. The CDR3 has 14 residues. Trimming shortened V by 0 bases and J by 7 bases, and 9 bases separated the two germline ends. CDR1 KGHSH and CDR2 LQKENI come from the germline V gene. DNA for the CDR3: TGTGCCAGCTCACCACCCCACGGGCCTGAAAAACTGTTTTTT. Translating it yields CASSPPHGPEKLFF. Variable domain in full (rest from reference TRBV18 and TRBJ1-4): NAGVMQNPRHLVRRRGQEARLRCSPMKGHSHVYWYRQLPEEGLKFMVYLQKENIIDESGMPKERFSAEFPKEGPSILRIQQVVRGDSAAYFCASSPPHGPEKLFFGSGTQLSVL.